These 24 T cell receptor beta chains were sequenced from one sample in a study of T-cell memory formation after mild COVID-19. TCRdb re-called the 5' RACE reads through MiXCR, storing one row per CDR3 protein. The sample records under 300,000 distinct CDR3 sequences, around 10% being singletons. Sequencing was carried out using PBMCs or a T cell subset sorted from them (not recorded which). These receptors were taken from a man between 18 and 29 years old who had mild COVID-19 (a few samples of this study predate the infection). Cell type and time point are not known.

This clonotype was counted between two and nine times. The chain employs TRBV18 and TRBJ1-2; maybe TRBD1 (5 bases). V was pared by 3 bases and J by 2 bases, with 13 bases between. In germline, CDR1 is KGHSH, CDR2 LQKENI. The CDR3 is made up of 15 amino acids. The chain's CDR3 is CASSPYADSNYGYTF. DNA for the CDR3: TGTGCCAGCTCACCGTACGCAGACAGCAACTATGGCTACACCTTC.

There are a few counts of this clonotype. The V gene is TRBV5-1, the J gene TRBJ2-7; 8 bases fit TRBD2. Trimming removed 4 bases from V and 1 base from J; junction bases left unmatched: 4. CDR1 and CDR2 (germline): SGHRS, YFSETQ. The CDR3 covers 14 residues. As DNA, the CDR3 is TGCGCCAGCAGCACGGGGGGGCCTTCCTACGAGCAGTACTTC. Encoded protein: CASSTGGPSYEQYF.

The rearrangement joins TRBV2 to TRBJ2-1, with D perhaps being TRBD1 or TRBD2 (5 bases each). Looked up from germline, CDR1 is SNHLY and CDR2 is FYNNEI. V lost 6 bases, J lost 4 bases, and 16 bases lay in between. The CDR3 is made up of 15 amino acids. The CDR3 here is CASRSRGPIYNEQFF. The CDR3 DNA is TGTGCCAGCAGGTCCCGGGGACCTATATACAATGAGCAGTTCTTC.

The sample holds a few counts of this clonotype. The chain is built from TRBV24-1 and TRBJ2-3, with TRBD2 matching 11 bases. Germline V gene data show CDR1 as KGHDR and CDR2 as SFDVKD. The CDR3 has 14 amino acids. V was pared by 7 bases and J by 4 bases, with 3 bases of the junction left unmatched. CDR3 nucleotide sequence: TGTGCCACCAGCCCGACTAGCGGGGCAGATACGCAGTATTTT. Protein: CATSPTSGADTQYF.

V usage is TRBV5-1 and J usage is TRBJ2-5; no firm D call. V was clipped by 3 bases and J by 3 bases, with 9 bases between them. This CDR3 has 13 amino acids. Germline-derived CDR1 and CDR2 are SGHRS and YFSETQ. The CDR3 DNA sequence: TGCGCCAGCAGCTCTGGCACGAAAGAGACCCAGTACTTC. Amino acids: CASSSGTKETQYF.

The chain links TRBV6-2 or TRBV6-3 to TRBJ2-7; possibly TRBD1 or TRBD2 for D (5 bases each). Looked up from germline, CDR1 is MNHEY and CDR2 is SVGEGT. There are 15 residues in the CDR3. The V and J ends lost 7 bases and 4 bases respectively, with 20 bases between them. The DNA for the CDR3 is TGTGCCAGCACAAGGGGTCGGGGCGGCTCATACGAGCAGTACTTC. It is translated as CASTRGRGGSYEQYF.

The rearrangement uses TRBV25-1 and TRBJ2-1, with TRBD2 as a possible D gene (6 bases). The CDR3 is made up of 13 amino acids. The V and J ends lost 2 bases and 10 bases respectively, with 12 bases between them. CDR1 and CDR2 from the germline V gene are MGHDK and SYGVNS. The DNA of the CDR3 is TGTGCCAGCAGTGAAGGAGCAGGGAGGGAGCAGTTCTTC. It yields the protein CASSEGAGREQFF.

This chain connects TRBV5-1 to TRBJ2-4; TRBD1 matches 8 bases. The CDR3 runs to 15 residues. Germline loops: CDR1 SGHRS, CDR2 YFSETQ. Losses at the gene ends were 4 bases for V and 3 bases for J; bases not matched to a gene: 6. The chain's CDR3 is CASSPDRANKNIQYF. The CDR3 coding sequence is TGCGCCAGCAGCCCGGACAGGGCGAACAAAAACATTCAGTACTTC. Using reference TRBV5-1 and TRBJ2-4 for the parts outside the CDR3, the full variable domain is KAGVTQTPRYLIKTRGQQVTLSCSPISGHRSVSWYQQTPGQGLQFLFEYFSETQRNKGNFPGRFSGRQFSNSRSEMNVSTLELGDSALYLCASSPDRANKNIQYFGAGTRLSVL.

CDR3 residues: CASSPISPETQYF. The CDR3 DNA reads TGTGCCAGCAGCCCAATTTCTCCAGAGACCCAGTACTTC. The chain joins TRBV27 to TRBJ2-5; D remains unclear. The CDR3 is made up of 13 amino acids. V was cut by 6 bases and J by 4 bases, with 12 bases left in between. Germline CDR1 is MNHEY and CDR2 is SMNVEV (reference sequence).

This clonotype appeared many times. The gene calls are TRBV7-2 and TRBJ1-5; a possible D gene is TRBD1 (5 bases). Germline values: CDR1 SGHTA, CDR2 FQGNSA. V gave up 5 bases and J gave up 5 bases, with 13 bases separating them. There are 14 residues in the CDR3. The CDR3 sequence is CASSLSQGYQPQHF. CDR3 DNA sequence: TGTGCCAGCAGCCTGAGCCAGGGTTATCAGCCCCAGCATTTT.

This rearrangement joins TRBV9 to TRBJ2-1; 9 bases agree with TRBD2. V shed 0 bases, J shed 0 bases, and the junction held 7 bases outside the gene matches. CDR1 and CDR2 from the germline V gene are SGDLS and YYNGEE. This CDR3 spans 18 amino acids. For the CDR3, the DNA is TGTGCCAGCAGCGTAGGAGGGGCGGGGGGGCCCTCCTACAATGAGCAGTTCTTC. Its translation is CASSVGGAGGPSYNEQFF.

This sequence joins TRBV24-1 and TRBJ2-1; D perhaps matches TRBD1 (5 bases). The CDR3 sequence is 15 residues long. The germline CDR1 and CDR2 sequences are KGHDR and SFDVKD. The ends were cut back, 5 bases at V and 2 bases at J, with 12 bases in the middle. CDR3 protein: CATSVSGPTYNEQFF. CDR3 nucleotide sequence: TGTGCCACCAGTGTCTCAGGGCCCACCTACAATGAGCAGTTCTTC.

This clonotype was seen a handful of times. The chain combines TRBV20-1 with TRBJ2-3, with TRBD2 identical over 14 bases. V gave up 2 bases and J gave up 4 bases; unmatched junction bases: 11. The CDR3 is 18 residues long. Germline V CDR1 and CDR2: DFQATT, SNEGSKA (reference sequence). The CDR3 reads CSARRRLAGGPSSDTQYF. DNA for the CDR3: TGCAGTGCTAGAAGGAGACTAGCGGGGGGGCCTAGCTCAGATACGCAGTATTTT.

The V and J genes are TRBV19 and TRBJ1-5; 7 bases agree with TRBD1. There are 14 residues in the CDR3. V trimming: 3 bases; J trimming: 8 bases; junction bases outside the gene matches: 7. Looked up from germline, CDR1 is LNHDA and CDR2 is SQIVND (reference sequence). The CDR3 region has the DNA TGTGCCAGTAGTATGGGGACAGAATTTAAGCCCCAGCATTTT. This codes for CASSMGTEFKPQHF.

The sample holds a few counts of this clonotype. J is TRBJ1-4 and V is TRBV7-9; D not resolved. CDR3 length: 15 residues. Looked up from germline, CDR1 is SEHNR and CDR2 is FQNEAQ (reference sequence). Trimming pared 4 bases from V and 7 bases from J, leaving 16 bases between. CDR3 sequence: CASSSEGSWGEKLFF. The CDR3 DNA is TGTGCCAGCAGCTCAGAGGGTTCTTGGGGTGAAAAACTGTTTTTT.

The gene calls are TRBV28 and TRBJ1-1; D perhaps matches TRBD1 (6 bases). CDR1 and CDR2 (germline): MDHEN, SYDVKM. Trimming took 3 bases from V and 4 from J, leaving 21 bases between them. This CDR3 is built from 17 residues. The CDR3 loop is CASSLGTSGRAGTEAFF. The CDR3 nucleotides are TGTGCCAGCAGTTTGGGGACATCCGGCCGGGCGGGCACTGAAGCTTTCTTT.

This clonotype appeared a few times. V gene TRBV7-3 combines with J gene TRBJ2-1, with D possibly TRBD1 on 6 matching bases. This CDR3 spans 15 amino acids. The germline gives CDR1 SGHTA, CDR2 FQGTGA. V was pared by 5 bases and J by 1 base, with 12 bases between. CDR3 protein: CASSPGAHSYNEQFF. The DNA for the CDR3 is TGTGCCAGCAGCCCAGGGGCACATTCCTACAATGAGCAGTTCTTC.

This clonotype occurred a few times. The rearrangement links TRBV10-3 to TRBJ1-1; D is undetermined. Germline V gives CDR1 ENHRY, CDR2 SYGVKD. This CDR3 comprises 14 residues. V was pared by 3 bases and J by 0 bases, with 8 bases between. The DNA of the CDR3 is TGTGCCATCAGTGATAGGAGGCTGAACACTGAAGCTTTCTTT. It yields the protein CAISDRRLNTEAFF.

The chain recombines TRBV7-2 with TRBJ2-1, with 7 positions matching TRBD2. Germline values: CDR1 SGHTA, CDR2 FQGNSA. CDR3 length: 16 residues. V shed 4 bases and J 3 bases; nucleotides not matched to a gene: 9. For the CDR3, the DNA is TGTGCCAGCAGCTCTAGTCCCGGGGGGTTCTACAATGAGCAGTTCTTC. Residues: CASSSSPGGFYNEQFF.

The genes are TRBV9 and TRBJ2-6; D is possibly TRBD2 (6 bases). Germline V lookup: CDR1 SGDLS, CDR2 YYNGEE. This CDR3 comprises 19 residues. V was cut by 0 bases and J by 0 bases, with 16 bases left in between. In nucleotides, the CDR3 is TGTGCCAGCAGCGTAGACGAATCCCGCGGGGTCTCTGGGGCCAACGTCCTGACTTTC. Translating it yields CASSVDESRGVSGANVLTF.

This clonotype was recorded a few times. The J gene is TRBJ1-1, the V gene TRBV18; a possible D gene is TRBD1 (6 bases). Germline V gene sequence: CDR1 KGHSH, CDR2 LQKENI. With 7 bases removed from V and 2 bases from J, the gap between germline ends came to 11 bases. The CDR3 has 13 amino acids. CDR3 region: CASLGGFNTEAFF. The CDR3, as DNA: TGTGCCAGCTTGGGGGGCTTTAACACTGAAGCTTTCTTT.

In its sample, this clonotype was seen many times. The rearrangement uses TRBV12-3 or TRBV12-4 and TRBJ2-2, with D uncertain. The V and J ends lost 6 bases and 7 bases respectively, with 6 bases between them. The CDR3 length is 11 residues. The CDR3 coding sequence is TGTGCCAGCAGGGGCGGCGGGGAGCTGTTTTTT. This encodes CASRGGGELFF.

In this sample, this clonotype turned up many times. V gene TRBV3-1 combines with J gene TRBJ2-1, with D possibly TRBD1 on 6 matching bases. The germline gives CDR1 LGHDT, CDR2 YNNKEL (reference sequence). The CDR3 totals 15 residues. V was clipped by 0 bases and J by 16 bases, with 22 bases between them. The CDR3: CASSQDREVEQGRFF. The CDR3 bases are TGTGCCAGCAGCCAAGATAGGGAAGTAGAGCAGGGGCGATTCTTC.

This clonotype was seen many times. V and J are TRBV7-2 and TRBJ2-3, with D possibly being TRBD1 or TRBD2 (5 bases each). The CDR3 consists of 16 residues. The germline gives CDR1 SGHTA, CDR2 FQGNSA. V lost 2 bases and J 4 bases, leaving 16 bases between the germline ends. The CDR3 DNA reads TGTGCCAGCAGCTTATGGGCCAGGGCGGGCCCAGATACGCAGTATTTT. Translating gives CASSLWARAGPDTQYF. Full variable domain (missing parts from reference TRBV7-2 and TRBJ2-3): GAGVSQSPSNKVTEKGKDVELRCDPISGHTALYWYRQSLGQGLEFLIYFQGNSAPDKSGLPSDRFSAERTGGSVSTLTIQRTQQEDSAVYLCASSLWARAGPDTQYFGPGTRLTVL.